This paragraph reports one T cell receptor (beta chain). The Seattle site enrolled patients during active infection and followed them longitudinally. This entry is derived from a study of blood T cell repertoires in COVID-19. Study summary: COVID-19 samples from acute and convalescent phases originated in the United States, Italy and Spain. From T cells, B-cell-depleted T cells, or PBMCs came the material, which was cDNA or gDNA.

The germline V and J ends were trimmed by 6 bases and 3 bases, with 9 bases remaining between them. Germline lookup yields CDR1 MNHEY and CDR2 SVGAGI. The CDR3 length is 14 residues. The authors' processing: Amplifying reference gene primers gave estimates of nucleated cell counts. The method was immunoSEQ multiplex PCR; TCRdb's version includes in-frame clones alone and lacks a portion of them. That table gives V, J and clone size, and the DNA gave D and trimming. The sample holds 150,000 to 180,000 clones, 65% to 90% seen once. This receptor was taken from a woman in her fifties or sixties with COVID-19, enrolled during active disease. The J gene is TRBJ1-6, the V gene TRBV6-5; D may be TRBD1 (5 bases). The specimen was peripheral blood. CDR3 DNA: TGTGCCAGCAGACAGGTTATCTATAATTCACCCCTCCACTTT. Protein product: CASRQVIYNSPLHF.